This T cell receptor (beta chain) was profiled in a study of long-term antiretroviral therapy in people with HIV. The CDR3 totals 16 residues. V lost 3 bases to trimming and J lost 8 bases, with 22 bases between them. The germline V gene encodes CDR1 MGHRA and CDR2 YSYEKL. At survey level, the immunoSEQ assay was run in its v3.0 version. Generated by immunoSEQ multiplex PCR, the TCRdb table keeps only in-frame clones and is missing some. The sample consists of about 21,000 clones, approximately 82% of them appearing once. The chain couples TRBV4-1 to TRBJ1-1, with D unclear. This TCR was recovered from a man aged 18-30 years with HIV. The sequenced sample was unsorted PBMCs, obtained 0.5 years after starting antiretroviral therapy. The CDR3 protein is CASSQGIYIQNGEAFF. The CDR3 DNA follows: TGCGCCAGCAGCCAGGGAATTTACATACAGAACGGGGAAGCTTTCTTT.